These T cell receptor beta chains were read from a single sample in a study of naive and memory T cell subsets. TCRdb fed the UMI-ligation and nested PCR reads into MiXCR, producing one record per CDR3 protein. The sample includes more than 120,000 distinct CDR3 sequences, about 20% of them seen just once. Sequencing was carried out using naive CD8+ T cells from blood. The receptors originated from a human donor in good health. The conserved cysteine and the conserved F or W are not part of the CDR3 here. Where a row states a size, it is once, few, many or the class of an expanded clone; other rows omit it.

TRBV10-2,TRBJ2-7,NA,ASSQVGDRANYEQY
TRBV5-1,TRBJ1-2,NA,ASSLDLGRYGYT
TRBV29-1,TRBJ2-1,NA,SAEGGGPNEQF
TRBV4-1,TRBJ2-1,NA,ASSQVPFDEQF
TRBV28,TRBJ2-7,NA,ASRDDKYEQY
TRBV9,TRBJ2-7,NA,ASSVSGTSYEQY
TRBV12-3/TRBV12-4,TRBJ2-3,few,ASRPNLAQDWDTDTQY
TRBV14,TRBJ1-4,NA,ASSQDTGFGEKLF
TRBV13,TRBJ2-1,few,ASSETPGSGWF
TRBV12-3/TRBV12-4,TRBJ2-1,NA,ASSLGRDNEQF
TRBV6-5,TRBJ1-6,NA,ASSPWNQAPPLH
TRBV27,TRBJ1-2,NA,ASRQDRGLNYGYT
TRBV19,TRBJ2-1,NA,ASSGGLASVNEQF
TRBV27,TRBJ2-3,NA,ASSVFNSDTQY
TRBV7-6,TRBJ2-5,NA,ASSLSGGERETQY
TRBV7-2,TRBJ1-1,once,ASSLVDLIMNTEAF
TRBV28,TRBJ1-1,few,ASSPQGEYTEAF
TRBV4-3,TRBJ2-5,few,ASSQGTSGQETQY
TRBV5-4,TRBJ1-1,NA,ASSLLGDREAF
TRBV7-9,TRBJ1-2,NA,ASGEGSNYGYT
TRBV10-3,TRBJ2-1,NA,AVDGTGGGEQF
TRBV29-1,TRBJ1-2,few,SGGQGANGYT